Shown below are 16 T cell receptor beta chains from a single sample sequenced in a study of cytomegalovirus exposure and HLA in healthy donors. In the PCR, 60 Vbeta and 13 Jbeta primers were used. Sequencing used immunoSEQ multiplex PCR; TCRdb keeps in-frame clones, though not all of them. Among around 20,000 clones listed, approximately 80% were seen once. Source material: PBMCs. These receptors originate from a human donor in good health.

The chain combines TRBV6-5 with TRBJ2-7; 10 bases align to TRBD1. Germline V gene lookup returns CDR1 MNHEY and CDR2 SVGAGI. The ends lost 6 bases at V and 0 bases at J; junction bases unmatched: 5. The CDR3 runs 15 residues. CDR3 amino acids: CASSSDRGASYEQYF. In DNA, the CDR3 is TGTGCCAGCAGCTCGGACAGGGGGGCCTCCTACGAGCAGTACTTC.

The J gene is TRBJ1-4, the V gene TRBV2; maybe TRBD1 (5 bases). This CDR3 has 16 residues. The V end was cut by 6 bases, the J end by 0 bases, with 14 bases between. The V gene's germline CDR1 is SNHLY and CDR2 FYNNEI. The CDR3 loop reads CASSSWGTATNEKLFF. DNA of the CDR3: TGTGCCAGCAGCTCCTGGGGCACAGCAACTAATGAAAAACTGTTTTTT.

In DNA, the CDR3 is TGCGCCAGCAGCTTGGGAGCGGGGCAAGAGACCCAGTACTTC. Its protein product is CASSLGAGQETQYF. The chain has TRBV5-1 and TRBJ2-5; 7 bases line up with TRBD2. J gave up 2 bases and V 0 bases, and 1 base lay outside the gene matches. The CDR3 runs 14 residues. Germline-derived CDR1 and CDR2 are SGHRS and YFSETQ.

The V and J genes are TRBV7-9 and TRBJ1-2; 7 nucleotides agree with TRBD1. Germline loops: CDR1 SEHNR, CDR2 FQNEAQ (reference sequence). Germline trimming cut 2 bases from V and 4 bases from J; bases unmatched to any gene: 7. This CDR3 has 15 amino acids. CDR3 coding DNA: TGTGCCAGCAGCTTAAGGGACAGCAGATTCTATGGCTACACCTTC. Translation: CASSLRDSRFYGYTF.

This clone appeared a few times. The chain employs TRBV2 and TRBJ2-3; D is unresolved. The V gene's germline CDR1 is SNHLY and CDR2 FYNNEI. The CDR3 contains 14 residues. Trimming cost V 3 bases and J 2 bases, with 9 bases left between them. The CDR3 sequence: CASSDYSSTDTQYF. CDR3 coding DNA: TGTGCCAGCAGTGACTACTCTTCCACAGATACGCAGTATTTT.

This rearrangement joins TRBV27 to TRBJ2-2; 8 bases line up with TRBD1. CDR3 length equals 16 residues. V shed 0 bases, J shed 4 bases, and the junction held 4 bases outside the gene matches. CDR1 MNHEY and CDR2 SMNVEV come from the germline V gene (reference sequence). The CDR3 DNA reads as TGTGCCAGCAGTTTATCTACACAGGGGGTCACCGGGGAGCTGTTTTTT. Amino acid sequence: CASSLSTQGVTGELFF.

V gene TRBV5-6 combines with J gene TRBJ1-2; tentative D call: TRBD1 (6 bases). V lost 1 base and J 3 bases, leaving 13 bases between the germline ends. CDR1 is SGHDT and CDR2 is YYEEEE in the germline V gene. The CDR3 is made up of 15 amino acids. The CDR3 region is CASSLWGGAHYGYTF. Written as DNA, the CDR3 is TGTGCCAGCAGCTTGTGGGGGGGGGCACACTATGGCTACACCTTC.

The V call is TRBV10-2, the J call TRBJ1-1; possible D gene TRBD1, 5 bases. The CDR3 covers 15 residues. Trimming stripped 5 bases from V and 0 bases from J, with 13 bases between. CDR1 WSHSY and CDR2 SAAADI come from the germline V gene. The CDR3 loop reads CASSLDMGLNTEAFF. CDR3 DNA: TGCGCCAGCAGTCTCGACATGGGGCTGAACACTGAAGCTTTCTTT.

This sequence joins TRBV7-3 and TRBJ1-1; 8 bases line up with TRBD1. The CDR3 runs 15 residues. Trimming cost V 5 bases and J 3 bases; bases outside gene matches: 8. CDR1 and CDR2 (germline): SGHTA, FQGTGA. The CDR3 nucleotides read TGTGCCAGCAGCCACAACCTGGGACAGGACACTGAAGCTTTCTTT. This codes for CASSHNLGQDTEAFF.

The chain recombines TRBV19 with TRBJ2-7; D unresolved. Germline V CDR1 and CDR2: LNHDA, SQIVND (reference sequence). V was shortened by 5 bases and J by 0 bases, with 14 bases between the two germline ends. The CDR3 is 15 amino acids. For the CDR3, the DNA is TGTGCCAGTAGTGGATGGGCCGACCCCTCCTACGAGCAGTACTTC. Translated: CASSGWADPSYEQYF.

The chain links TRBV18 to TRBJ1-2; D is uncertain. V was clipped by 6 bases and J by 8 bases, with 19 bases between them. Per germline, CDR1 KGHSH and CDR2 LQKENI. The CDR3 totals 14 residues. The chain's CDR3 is CASSDSRLTSGYTF. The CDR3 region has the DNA TGTGCCAGCTCCGACTCCCGCCTCACGAGCGGCTACACCTTC.

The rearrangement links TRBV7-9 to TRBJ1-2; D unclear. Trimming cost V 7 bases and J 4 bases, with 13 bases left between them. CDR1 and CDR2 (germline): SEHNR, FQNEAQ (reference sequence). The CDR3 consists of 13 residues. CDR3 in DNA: TGTGCCAGCATCGGGGAGGAACCCTATGGCTACACCTTC. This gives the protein CASIGEEPYGYTF.

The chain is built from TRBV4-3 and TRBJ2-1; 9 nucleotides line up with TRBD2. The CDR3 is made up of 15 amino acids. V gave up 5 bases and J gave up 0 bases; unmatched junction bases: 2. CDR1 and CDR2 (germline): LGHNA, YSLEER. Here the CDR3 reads CASSSRGGSYNEQFF. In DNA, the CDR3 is TGCGCCAGCAGCTCGCGGGGGGGCTCCTACAATGAGCAGTTCTTC.

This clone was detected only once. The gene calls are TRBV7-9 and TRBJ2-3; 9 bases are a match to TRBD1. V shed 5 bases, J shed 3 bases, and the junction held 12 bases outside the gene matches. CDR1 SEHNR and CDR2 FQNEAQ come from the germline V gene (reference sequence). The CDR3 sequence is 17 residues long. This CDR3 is CASSPKLQGARTDTQYF. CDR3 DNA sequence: TGTGCCAGCAGCCCGAAACTACAGGGGGCTCGGACAGATACGCAGTATTTT. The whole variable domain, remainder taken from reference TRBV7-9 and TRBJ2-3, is DTGVSQNPRHKITKRGQNVTFRCDPISEHNRLYWYRQTLGQGPEFLTYFQNEAQLEKSRLLSDRFSAERPKGSFSTLEIQRTEQGDSAMYLCASSPKLQGARTDTQYFGPGTRLTVL.

Here the CDR3 DNA reads TGTGCCAGCAGCTTATCCGGGACACTGAACACTGAAGCTTTCTTT. Its protein product is CASSLSGTLNTEAFF. This chain uses TRBV5-6 with TRBJ1-1; TRBD1 might be the D (6 bases). V lost 2 bases and J lost 0, with 11 bases in between. Germline CDR1 reads SGHDT; CDR2 reads YYEEEE. The CDR3 runs to 15 residues.

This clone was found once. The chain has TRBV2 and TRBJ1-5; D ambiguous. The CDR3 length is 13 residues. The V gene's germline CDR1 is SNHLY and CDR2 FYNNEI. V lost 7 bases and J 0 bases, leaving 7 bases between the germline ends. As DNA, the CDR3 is TGTGCCAGCAAAGAGTATAGCAATCAGCCCCAGCATTTT. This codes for CASKEYSNQPQHF.